This entry lists 5 T cell receptor beta chains sequenced from one sample in a study of cytomegalovirus exposure and HLA in healthy donors. Amplification used 60 Vbeta primers and 13 Jbeta primers. This table comes from immunoSEQ multiplex PCR, and its TCRdb copy is limited to in-frame clones, with some not included. The table shows 150,000 to 200,000 clones, with over 80% occurring only once. Sequenced input: PBMCs. The receptors here all came from a boy between 2 and 10 years old in good health and CMV-seronegative.

The chain carries TRBV10-1 and TRBJ2-1, with 11 bases that match TRBD2. CDR3 size: 15 residues. Germline V gene lookup returns CDR1 WNHNN and CDR2 SYGVQD (reference sequence). V was pared by 4 bases and J by 6 bases, with 5 bases of the junction left unmatched. The DNA of the CDR3 is TGCGCCAGCAGTGCTAGCGGGGGGCTGGGCAATGAGCAGTTCTTC. Its translation: CASSASGGLGNEQFF.

This chain uses TRBV2 with TRBJ2-5; 12 bases agree with TRBD2. The ends lost 6 bases at V and 0 bases at J; junction bases unmatched: 8. CDR1 is SNHLY and CDR2 is FYNNEI in the germline V gene. CDR3 length equals 17 residues. The CDR3 spells CASSPRLAGVDQETQYF. The CDR3 bases are TGTGCCAGCAGCCCTCGACTAGCGGGGGTAGACCAAGAGACCCAGTACTTC.

This clone was found once. Here the CDR3 reads CASRGHHSNQPQHF. CDR3 DNA: TGTGCCAGTCGGGGACATCATAGCAATCAGCCCCAGCATTTT. The chain combines TRBV19 with TRBJ1-5; tentatively, D is TRBD1 (6 bases). The CDR3 loop spans 14 amino acids. Trimming took 8 bases from V and 0 from J, leaving 11 bases between them. Germline V gene sequence: CDR1 LNHDA, CDR2 SQIVND (reference sequence). The full variable domain, in which reference TRBV19 and TRBJ1-5 provide the parts outside the CDR3, is DGGITQSPKYLFRKEGQNVTLSCEQNLNHDAMYWYRQDPGQGLRLIYYSQIVNDFQKGDIAEGYSVSREKKESFPLTVTSAQKNPTAFYLCASRGHHSNQPQHFGDGTRLSIL.

This chain links TRBV18 with TRBJ1-2; TRBD1 might be the D (5 bases). The CDR3 extends over 14 amino acids. Germline V CDR1 and CDR2: KGHSH, LQKENI. V lost 3 bases and J 0 bases, leaving 8 bases between the germline ends. CDR3 DNA: TGTGCCAGCTCACCGGGGGGTACTAACTATGGCTACACCTTC. Amino acids: CASSPGGTNYGYTF.

V usage is TRBV28 and J usage is TRBJ1-4; D is possibly TRBD1 (5 bases). Trimming left V 6 bases short and J 0 bases short, with 11 bases between. Germline V gene lookup returns CDR1 MDHEN and CDR2 SYDVKM. This CDR3 comprises 15 residues. CDR3 nucleotide sequence: TGTGCCAGCAGGCGACAGTTAACAACTAATGAAAAACTGTTTTTT. Translated, it gives CASRRQLTTNEKLFF.